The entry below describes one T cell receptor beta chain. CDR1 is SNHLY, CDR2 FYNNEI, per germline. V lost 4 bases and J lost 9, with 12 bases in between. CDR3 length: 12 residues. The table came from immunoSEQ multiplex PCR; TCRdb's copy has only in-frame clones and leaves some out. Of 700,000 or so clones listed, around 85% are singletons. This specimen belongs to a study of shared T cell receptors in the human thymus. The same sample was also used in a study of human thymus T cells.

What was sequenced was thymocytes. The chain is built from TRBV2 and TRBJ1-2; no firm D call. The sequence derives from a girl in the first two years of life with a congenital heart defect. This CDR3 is CASSAPTSRYTF. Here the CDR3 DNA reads TGTGCCAGCAGTGCACCGACATCGCGCTACACCTTC. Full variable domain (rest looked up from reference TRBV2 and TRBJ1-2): EPEVTQTPSHQVTQMGQEVILRCVPISNHLYFYWYRQILGQKVEFLVSFYNNEISEKSEIFDDQFSVERPDGSNFTLKIRSTKLEDSAMYFCASSAPTSRYTFGSGTRLTVV.